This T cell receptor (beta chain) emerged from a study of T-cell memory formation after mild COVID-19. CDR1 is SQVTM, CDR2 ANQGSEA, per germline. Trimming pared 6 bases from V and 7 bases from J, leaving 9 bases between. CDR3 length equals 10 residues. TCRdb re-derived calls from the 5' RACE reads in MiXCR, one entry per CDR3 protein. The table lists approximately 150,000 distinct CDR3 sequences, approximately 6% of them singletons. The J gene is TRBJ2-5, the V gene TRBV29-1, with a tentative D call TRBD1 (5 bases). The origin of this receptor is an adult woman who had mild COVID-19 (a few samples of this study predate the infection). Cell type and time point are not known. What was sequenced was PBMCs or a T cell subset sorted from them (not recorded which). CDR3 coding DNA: TGCAGCGTGACCAGGGTGACCCAGTACTTC. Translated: CSVTRVTQYF.